Presented here are 15 T cell receptor beta chains from one specimen sequenced in a study of breast tumors, draining lymph nodes, adjacent tissues. In TCRdb, the multiplex PCR reads were re-called with MiXCR into one record per CDR3 protein. Of about 200,000 distinct CDR3 sequences in the sample, around 29% were seen once. Axillary draining lymph nodes of breast cancer patients supplied the node samples. Sequencing was done on a sample of axillary lymph node tissue. Receptors were obtained from a female donor with breast cancer. Some clones in this sample may be carry-over from other donors' samples.

The chain joins TRBV11-1 to TRBJ1-5, with D maybe TRBD1 (5 bases). Looked up from germline, CDR1 is SGHAT and CDR2 is FQDESV (reference sequence). The V and J ends lost 5 bases and 11 bases respectively, with 28 bases between them. The length of the CDR3 is 17 residues. CDR3 nucleotides: TGTGCCAGCAGCCCCGCTGCCCCGGGGGGATTAGGAGAGACCCAGCATTTT. This codes for CASSPAAPGGLGETQHF.

The table lists this clonotype with a few counts. Since a much larger clone is just one base distant, this may be a read error. The chain is built from TRBV7-8 and TRBJ1-2, with a weak D call TRBD1 (5 bases). Germline lookup yields CDR1 SGHVS and CDR2 FQNEAQ. CDR3 size: 15 residues. The CDR3 region is CASSPPGLINYGYPF. CDR3 DNA sequence: TGTGCCAGCAGCCCCCCGGGACTCATTAACTATGGCTACCCCTTC.

Notes on this clonotype: One junction end disagrees with the germline gene, perhaps due to a read error. CDR3 coding DNA: TGTGCCAGCTCACCAGGCAGGGTCTATGGCTGCACCTTC. It yields the protein CASSPGRVYGCTF. The chain combines TRBV18 with TRBJ1-2; D perhaps matches TRBD1 (5 bases). Germline V gives CDR1 KGHSH, CDR2 LQKENI. This CDR3 comprises 13 residues.

The chain has TRBV20-1 and TRBJ2-7, with 12 bases that match TRBD1. The ends lost 6 bases at V and 4 bases at J; junction bases unmatched: 10. The CDR3 runs 15 residues. From germline, CDR1 is DFQATT and CDR2 SNEGSKA (reference sequence). CDR3 DNA: TGCAGTGCCGGGGGGGGACAGGGGGCTTCTTACGAGCAGTACTTC. Translated: CSAGGGQGASYEQYF.

This clonotype showed up just a few times. Just one base apart from a much larger clone, this may be a read error. The V and J genes are TRBV20-1 and TRBJ2-1; a possible D gene is TRBD2 (5 bases). The CDR3 runs 14 residues. Germline V lookup: CDR1 DFQATT, CDR2 SNEGSKA (reference sequence). CDR3 in DNA: TGCAGTGCTAGAGCGCCCGAGGGCTACACTGAGCAGTTCTTC. This encodes CSARAPEGYTEQFF.

This clonotype was counted ten times or more. The chain joins TRBV28 to TRBJ2-7; D tentatively fits TRBD1 or TRBD2 (7 bases each). Germline V gene lookup returns CDR1 MDHEN and CDR2 SYDVKM. The CDR3 has 17 residues. V lost 5 bases and J 1 base, leaving 21 bases between the germline ends. This chain's CDR3 is CASSPTSGTASSYEQYF. CDR3 nucleotides: TGTGCCAGCAGTCCGACCAGCGGGACAGCCTCGTCCTACGAGCAGTACTTC.

This clonotype appeared many times. This chain joins TRBV3-1 and TRBJ1-5; perhaps TRBD1 as D (5 bases). V gave up 4 bases and J gave up 6 bases, with 16 bases separating them. Per the germline V gene, CDR1 is LGHDT and CDR2 is YNNKEL (reference sequence). The CDR3 sequence is 15 residues long. CDR3 DNA: TGTGCCAGCAGCCCGGGACGGTCGTTTAGTCAGCCCCAGCATTTT. Protein product: CASSPGRSFSQPQHF. Full variable domain (remainder filled in from reference TRBV3-1 and TRBJ1-5): DTAVSQTPKYLVTQMGNDKSIKCEQNLGHDTMYWYKQDSKKFLKIMFSYNNKELIINETVPNRFSPKSPDKAHLNLHINSLELGDSAVYFCASSPGRSFSQPQHFGDGTRLSIL.

J is TRBJ1-6 and V is TRBV9, with a tentative D call TRBD1 (6 bases). The germline V gene encodes CDR1 SGDLS and CDR2 YYNGEE. The V gene lost 2 bases and the J gene lost 15 bases, with 21 bases spanning the gap. This CDR3 is built from 15 residues. Written as DNA, the CDR3 is TGTGCCAGCAGCGTTCGGCTAGCGGGGGGCGTTCTCCTCCACTTT. This gives the protein CASSVRLAGGVLLHF.

In regard to this clonotype: The junction and the germline gene differ at one end; a read error may be behind it. V is TRBV7-2 and J is TRBJ2-3; 8 bases match TRBD2. Germline assignment: CDR1 SGHTA and CDR2 FQGNSA. CDR3 size: 13 residues. This chain's CDR3 is CANSLLRAGGVYF. The DNA of the CDR3 is TGTGCCAACAGCTTACTCCGGGCGGGAGGTGTGTATTTT. Complete variable domain (other parts from reference TRBV7-2 and TRBJ2-3): GAGVSQSPSNKVTEKGKDVELRCDPISGHTALYWYRQSLGQGLEFLIYFQGNSAPDKSGLPSDRFSAERTGGSVSTLTIQRTQQEDSAVYLCANSLLRAGGVYFGPGTRLTVL.

At least ten counts were recorded for this clonotype. The chain has TRBV12-3 or TRBV12-4 and TRBJ2-6; no clear D. This CDR3 has 14 amino acids. Trimming removed 3 bases at V and 3 bases at J, with 6 bases between. The CDR3 nucleotides are TGTGCCAGCAGTTTTAACTTTGGGGCCAACGTCCTGACTTTC. Translation gives CASSFNFGANVLTF.

On this clonotype: Given a much more abundant clone one base away, this may be a read error. Given the absence of the conserved phenylalanine or tryptophan at the CDR3 end, a read error is likely. V usage is TRBV6-2 or TRBV6-3 and J usage is TRBJ2-7, with 13 bases lining up with TRBD2. The CDR3 consists of 14 residues. V lost 7 bases to trimming and J lost 9 bases; unmatched junction nucleotides: 9. In germline, CDR1 is MNHEY, CDR2 SVGEGT. The CDR3 is CASNQLAGGRVQYL. The DNA for the CDR3 is TGTGCCAGCAATCAACTAGCGGGAGGGAGGGTGCAGTACCTC.

Remarks on this clonotype: A much larger clone differs by one base, so this may be a read error. This rearrangement joins TRBV12-3 or TRBV12-4 to TRBJ2-7, with a tentative D call TRBD2 (6 bases). There are 15 residues in the CDR3. Between the trimmed V and J ends, which lost 5 bases and 2 bases, there was a span of 16 bases. The CDR3 region has the DNA TGTGCCAGCAGTGACCCAAGGAGGGTAGCCTACGAGCAGTACTTC. Amino acids: CASSDPRRVAYEQYF.

This clonotype has a count of ten or more. The chain links TRBV29-1 to TRBJ1-2; D is perhaps TRBD1 (5 bases). Germline CDR1 is SQVTM and CDR2 is ANQGSEA. CDR3 length equals 13 residues. V was trimmed by 4 bases and J by 0 bases, leaving 9 bases between them. The CDR3 loop is CSVVGGSNYGYTF. CDR3 in DNA: TGCAGCGTTGTTGGGGGTTCTAACTATGGCTACACCTTC. Together with reference TRBV29-1 and TRBJ1-2, the CDR3 gives the full variable domain: SAVISQKPSRDICQRGTSLTIQCQVDSQVTMMFWYRQQPGQSLTLIATANQGSEATYESGFVIDKFPISRPNLTFSTLTVSNMSPEDSSIYLCSVVGGSNYGYTFGSGTRLTVV.

Ten or more counts support this clonotype. CDR3 protein: CASSPSRQNNEQFF. The CDR3 coding sequence is TGTGCCAGCTCACCATCTCGACAGAACAATGAGCAGTTCTTC. The chain couples TRBV18 to TRBJ2-1; D is possibly TRBD1 (5 bases). The CDR3 covers 14 residues. Trimming pared 2 bases from V and 5 bases from J, leaving 10 bases between. Germline-derived CDR1 and CDR2 are KGHSH and LQKENI.

A remark on this clonotype: The junction differs from germline at one of its ends, possibly a read error. CDR3 in amino acids: CSVMGAGRSYNEQFF. The DNA of the CDR3 is TGCAGCGTTATGGGGGCCGGGAGAAGCTACAACGAGCAGTTCTTC. The chain couples TRBV29-1 to TRBJ2-1; the D gene could be TRBD1 or TRBD2 (6 bases each). From germline, CDR1 is SQVTM and CDR2 ANQGSEA. The CDR3 has 15 amino acids.